The T cell receptor beta chain under discussion was sequenced for a study of shared clonotypes between healthy human individuals. Study-wide background: Samples came from a couple of female and a few male donors aged 18 to 49.

Clones were read by immunoSEQ multiplex PCR, and TCRdb kept only the in-frame ones, dropping some. The table records approximately 2.5 million clones, 93% of them present only once. Germline trimming cut 4 bases from V and 6 bases from J; bases unmatched to any gene: 7. From germline, CDR1 is SGHRS and CDR2 YFSETQ. The CDR3 totals 14 residues. The sequence was collected from a man aged 18 to 29 in good health. Some clones in this sample may be carry-over from other donors' samples. The sample taken for sequencing was naive CD4+ T cells from PBMCs. Subset in this sample: CD45RA+ positively selected. This chain joins TRBV5-1 and TRBJ1-1; 9 bases fit TRBD1. The CDR3 reads CASSGGTGPPEAFF. CDR3 DNA sequence: TGCGCCAGCAGCGGGGGGACAGGGCCCCCTGAAGCTTTCTTT.